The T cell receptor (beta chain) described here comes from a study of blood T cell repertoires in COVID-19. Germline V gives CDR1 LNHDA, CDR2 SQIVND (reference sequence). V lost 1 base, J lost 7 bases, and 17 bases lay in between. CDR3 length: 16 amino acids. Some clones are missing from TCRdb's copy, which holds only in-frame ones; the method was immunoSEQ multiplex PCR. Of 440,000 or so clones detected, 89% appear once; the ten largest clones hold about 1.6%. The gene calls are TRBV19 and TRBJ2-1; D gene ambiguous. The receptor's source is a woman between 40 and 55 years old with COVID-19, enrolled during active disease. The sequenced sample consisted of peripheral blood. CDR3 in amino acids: CASSIGKHRMRNEQFF. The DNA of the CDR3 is TGTGCCAGTAGTATAGGAAAACATCGGATGAGGAATGAGCAGTTCTTC.